The rows below give T cell receptor beta chains drawn from one sample of a study of cytomegalovirus exposure and HLA in healthy donors. The table came from immunoSEQ multiplex PCR; TCRdb's copy has only in-frame clones and leaves some out. The repertoire holds some 170,000 clones, with approximately 87% as singletons. The sequencing input was PBMCs. The origin of the receptors is a woman between 25 and 40 years old in good health and CMV-seronegative. The CDR3 runs from the conserved cysteine through the conserved F or W. Fields, in order: clone size, J gene, V gene, D gene, CDR3 protein, CDR3 DNA. A D gene is named only where the DNA matches it firmly. The listing skips clone size in some rows; elsewhere it reads once, few, many or a size class.

>once|TRBJ2-3|TRBV27|TRBD2
CASSFGRGTDTQYF
TGTGCCAGCAGTTTCGGGAGGGGCACAGATACGCAGTATTTT
>NA|TRBJ1-1|TRBV5-1|NA
CASSLAGSTEAFF
TGCGCCAGCAGCTTGGCCGGGTCCACTGAAGCTTTCTTT
>NA|TRBJ2-2|TRBV5-4|NA
CASSLYDRNTGELFF
TGTGCCAGCAGCTTGTATGACAGAAACACCGGGGAGCTGTTTTTT
>NA|TRBJ2-3|TRBV19|NA
CATRGTAGTDTQYF
TGTGCCACCCGCGGCACCGCCGGCACAGATACGCAGTATTTT
>NA|TRBJ2-3|TRBV27|NA
CASSPLPRLTDTQYF
TGTGCCAGCAGTCCCCTCCCACGACTCACAGATACGCAGTATTTT
>NA|TRBJ2-5|TRBV19|NA
CASSILGQETQYF
TGTGCCAGTAGTATTCTCGGCCAAGAGACCCAGTACTTC
>NA|TRBJ2-1|TRBV30|NA
CAWTIYNEQFF
TGTGCCTGGACAATCTACAATGAGCAGTTCTTC
>NA|TRBJ2-1|TRBV6-1|NA
CASSATLGESNEQFF
TGTGCCAGCAGTGCGACGTTGGGCGAATCCAATGAGCAGTTCTTC
>NA|TRBJ2-5|TRBV9|NA
CASSGADWETQYF
TGTGCCAGCAGCGGGGCGGACTGGGAGACCCAGTACTTC
>NA|TRBJ1-2|TRBV6-5|TRBD1
CASSWDRVNGYTF
TGTGCCAGCAGTTGGGACAGGGTGAATGGCTACACCTTC
>once|TRBJ2-7|TRBV4-1|TRBD2
CASSQGERGTPYEQYF
TGCGCCAGCAGCCAAGGCGAGCGGGGGACTCCCTACGAGCAGTACTTC
>NA|TRBJ2-7|TRBV4-1|TRBD1
CASSHTIPGQIYEQYF
TGCGCCAGCAGCCATACAATCCCGGGACAGATTTACGAGCAGTACTTC
>NA|TRBJ2-2|TRBV9|TRBD1
CASSVSRGRMNTGELFF
TGTGCCAGCAGCGTATCTAGGGGGCGAATGAACACCGGGGAGCTGTTTTTT
>NA|TRBJ2-3|TRBV6-4|NA
CASSASPTDTQYF
TGTGCCAGCAGTGCAAGCCCCACAGATACGCAGTATTTT
>NA|TRBJ2-3|TRBV5-4|TRBD2
CASSTGTSARWADTQYF
TGTGCCAGCAGCACCGGGACTAGCGCCCGGTGGGCAGATACGCAGTATTTT
>NA|TRBJ1-2|TRBV5-6|NA
CASSPGGEYGYTF
TGTGCCAGCAGCCCCGGCGGGGAATATGGCTACACCTTC
>NA|TRBJ2-3|TRBV15|NA
CATSRERGTSTDTQYF
TGTGCCACCAGCAGAGAACGGGGGACTAGCACAGATACGCAGTATTTT
>NA|TRBJ1-3|TRBV12-5|NA
CASGLLTPRSGNTIYF
TGTGCTAGTGGTTTGCTAACACCCCGGAGTGGAAACACCATATATTTT
>NA|TRBJ1-5|TRBV19|NA
CASLQTGQGNQPQHF
TGTGCCAGCCTACAAACAGGGCAAGGCAATCAGCCCCAGCATTTT
>NA|TRBJ1-2|TRBV5-8|NA
CASTLAGRLYGYTF
TGTGCCAGCACCCTCGCGGGGCGGCTCTATGGCTACACCTTC
>NA|TRBJ2-3|TRBV29-1|TRBD2
CSVDGFTATSGDSTDTQYF
TGCAGCGTTGACGGATTCACTGCAACTAGCGGGGATAGCACAGATACGCAGTATTTT
>NA|TRBJ2-7|TRBV18|NA
CASSPPERLTSEQYF
TGTGCCAGCTCACCACCGGAGAGGCTAACTAGCGAGCAGTACTTC
>NA|TRBJ2-7|TRBV27|TRBD1
CASRRTGEYEQYF
TGTGCCAGCAGACGGACAGGGGAGTACGAGCAGTACTTC
>once|TRBJ1-2|TRBV9|TRBD1
CASSPLAGGSISSDGYTF
TGTGCCAGCAGCCCTCTGGCAGGGGGCTCAATCAGCTCGGATGGCTACACCTTC
>NA|TRBJ1-2|TRBV5-1|NA
CASSLGAAREQANYGYTF
TGCGCCAGCAGCTTGGGGGCTGCGCGGGAGCAAGCTAACTATGGCTACACCTTC
>NA|TRBJ2-5|TRBV11-2|TRBD2
CASSLLAGGLETQYF
TGTGCCAGCAGCTTATTAGCGGGGGGTCTAGAGACCCAGTACTTC
>NA|TRBJ1-3|TRBV4-1|NA
CASSQDPSSGNTIYF
TGCGCCAGCAGCCAAGATCCTAGCTCTGGAAACACCATATATTTT
>NA|TRBJ2-7|TRBV19|NA
CASKMEGPYEQYF
TGTGCCAGTAAAATGGAGGGCCCCTACGAGCAGTACTTC
>NA|TRBJ1-6|TRBV5-6|NA
CASSLDNRFHLPLHF
TGTGCCAGCAGCTTGGACAACCGATTCCATCTGCCCCTCCACTTT
>NA|TRBJ1-2|TRBV6-1|NA
CASSERVVSSSGGYTF
TGTGCCAGCAGTGAAAGGGTGGTTTCTTCTTCGGGAGGCTACACCTTC
>NA|TRBJ2-1|TRBV12-2|NA
CASRTHRRGGLMDEQFF
TGTGCAAGTCGCACACACCGCCGCGGGGGGTTAATGGATGAGCAGTTCTTC
>NA|TRBJ1-1|TRBV4-2|TRBD1
CASSQQPGQPNTEAFF
TGTGCCAGCAGCCAACAACCGGGACAGCCGAACACTGAAGCTTTCTTT
>NA|TRBJ2-7|TRBV6-1|NA
CASSEKDLFGGSYEQYF
TGTGCCAGCAGTGAAAAGGATCTTTTTGGCGGATCCTACGAGCAGTACTTC
>NA|TRBJ2-7|TRBV5-1|TRBD2
CASSLWTSGDNSYEQYF
TGCGCCAGCAGCTTGTGGACTAGCGGGGACAACTCCTACGAGCAGTACTTC